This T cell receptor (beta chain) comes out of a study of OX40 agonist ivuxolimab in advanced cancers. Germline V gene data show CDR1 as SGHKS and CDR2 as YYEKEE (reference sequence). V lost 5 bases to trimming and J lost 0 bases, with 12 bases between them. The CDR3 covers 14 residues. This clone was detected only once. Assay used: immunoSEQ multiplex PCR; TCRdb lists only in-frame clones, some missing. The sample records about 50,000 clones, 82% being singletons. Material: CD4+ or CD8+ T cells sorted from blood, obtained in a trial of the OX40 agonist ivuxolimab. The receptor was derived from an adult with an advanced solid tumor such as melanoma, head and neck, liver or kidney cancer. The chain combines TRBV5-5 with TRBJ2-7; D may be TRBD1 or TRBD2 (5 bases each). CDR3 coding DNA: TGTGCCAGCAGTAGGGACGGTATCTCCTACGAGCAGTACTTC. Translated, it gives CASSRDGISYEQYF.